This TCR beta chain was sequenced for a study of relationships among human T cell subsets. Germline V CDR1 and CDR2: SEHNR, FQNEAQ (reference sequence). V shed 6 bases and J shed 2 bases, with 11 bases lying between them. The length of the CDR3 is 14 residues. General study findings and limits: Th1, Th2 and regulatory T cells shared many CDR3 sequences. Regulatory and Th2 subsets had few clones over 100 reads, unlike CD8+ cytotoxic cells.

A note on this clonotype: No antigen is known for it.

TCR alpha and beta CDR3s were amplified from mRNA by semiquantitative ARM-PCR. Exponential amplification used communal superprimers after tagged nested gene-specific primers in ARM-PCR. TCRdb re-called the multiplex PCR reads through MiXCR, storing one row per CDR3 protein. The data contain under 4,000 distinct CDR3 sequences, roughly 47% of them singletons. CD4+CD25-CD294+ Th2 cells were bead-selected for CD294 once CD4+CD56+ natural killer T cells were depleted. The clonotype originates from a man in his forties in good health. The chain couples TRBV7-9 to TRBJ1-5, with D unresolved. Source material: CD4+ Th2 cells sorted from blood. CDR3 in amino acids: CASSPGWGNQPQHF. CDR3 in DNA: TGTGCCAGCAGTCCGGGGTGGGGCAATCAGCCCCAGCATTTT.